This T cell receptor (beta chain) appears in the sequencing data of a study of T cell repertoires in cytomegalovirus infection. This CDR3 comprises 16 residues. Germline V lookup: CDR1 SGHTA, CDR2 FQGTGA. The J segment lost 5 bases and the V segment lost 2 bases, leaving 9 bases of the junction unmatched. TCRdb used MiXCR to reprocess the reads, holding one entry per CDR3 protein. In the table there are under 300,000 distinct CDR3 sequences, over 9% of which are singletons. Material: PBMCs. This clonotype was obtained from a human donor in good health (CMV status not recorded). Some clones in this sample may be carry-over from other donors' samples. The chain links TRBV7-3 to TRBJ2-1; 7 positions agree with TRBD1. As DNA, the CDR3 is TGTGCCAGCAGCTTATATGGGACAGTGCTAAACAATGAGCAGTTCTTC. The encoded protein is CASSLYGTVLNNEQFF. The whole variable domain, remainder taken from reference TRBV7-3 and TRBJ2-1, is GAGVSQTPSNKVTEKGKYVELRCDPISGHTALYWYRQSLGQGPEFLIYFQGTGAADDSGLPNDRFFAVRPEGSVSTLKIQRTERGDSAVYLCASSLYGTVLNNEQFFGPGTRLTVL.